This T cell receptor (beta chain) emerged from a study of identical twins. Study outcomes and limitations: Twin pairs had excess sharing that was weaker in beta out-of-frame sequences.

The CDR3 length is 16 residues. Germline V gene sequence: CDR1 MNHEY, CDR2 SVGAGI. A single record per CDR3 protein comes from TCRdb applying MiXCR to the 5' RACE reads. The repertoire has 1.5 million to 2 million distinct CDR3 sequences, about 30% of them found once; the top ten carry about 0.25%. For this clonotype: Its specificity is unknown. At one end, the junction sequence differs from germline, possibly due to a read error.

What was sequenced was cord blood. The rearrangement uses TRBV6-5 and TRBJ2-7; TRBD2 agrees at 11 bases. The receptor comes from a newborn girl in good health. CDR3 sequence reads: CASGYSGTSGSYEQYF. The CDR3 nucleotides read TGTGCCAGCGGTTACTCGGGGACTAGCGGATCCTACGAGCAGTACTTC.